Following are 5 T cell receptor beta chains from one sample sequenced in a study of somatic mutations in cytotoxic T cells in rheumatoid arthritis. The assay was immunoSEQ multiplex PCR, and TCRdb's table has in-frame clones only and misses some. This table holds fewer than 6,500 clones, almost 80% found once. Sequencing was done on a sample of CD8+ T cells sorted from blood. The origin of the receptors is an adult with rheumatoid arthritis.

The chain uses TRBV4-2 and TRBJ2-2; TRBD2 aligns across 7 bases. The germline V gene has CDR1 LGHNA and CDR2 YNFKEQ. Trimming removed 6 bases from V and 6 bases from J; junction bases left unmatched: 7. The CDR3 has 14 amino acids. The CDR3 here is CASSQSGDPGELFF. The CDR3 bases are TGTGCCAGCAGTCAAAGCGGGGATCCCGGGGAGCTGTTTTTT.

The chain recombines TRBV4-1 with TRBJ1-1; no reliable D call. The length of the CDR3 is 14 residues. Looked up from germline, CDR1 is MGHRA and CDR2 is YSYEKL. Trimming shortened V by 1 base and J by 6 bases, and 12 bases separated the two germline ends. This CDR3 reads CASSQGVVAAEAFF. The CDR3 DNA reads as TGCGCCAGCAGCCAAGGGGTAGTGGCGGCTGAAGCTTTCTTT.

The chain has TRBV4-1 and TRBJ1-2; D gene ambiguous. The V gene lost 0 bases and the J gene lost 4 bases, with 12 bases spanning the gap. Germline V gene lookup returns CDR1 MGHRA and CDR2 YSYEKL. This CDR3 has 15 residues. The CDR3 nucleotides are TGCGCCAGCAGCCAAGAATCAGGAGCCCCCTATGGCTACACCTTC. Its protein product is CASSQESGAPYGYTF.

V gene TRBV7-8 combines with J gene TRBJ2-5; D may be TRBD1 (5 bases). Trimming cost V 5 bases and J 6 bases, with 22 bases left between them. This CDR3 has 16 amino acids. Germline CDR1 SGHVS, CDR2 FQNEAQ. Here the CDR3 DNA reads TGTGCCAGCAGCGGACACGGTAGACGAGGCCTGAAGACCCAGTACTTC. Translation: CASSGHGRRGLKTQYF.

This clone was seen only once. The rearrangement links TRBV11-3 to TRBJ1-2; TRBD1 aligns across 9 bases. Germline V gene lookup returns CDR1 SGHNT and CDR2 YENEEA. CDR3 length: 15 residues. The junction had 10 bases not matched to a gene; V was cut back by 4 bases and J by 7 bases. In nucleotides, the CDR3 is TGTGCCAGCAGCTGGGGAGGACAGGGGAGAAGTGGCTACACCTTC. Translating gives CASSWGGQGRSGYTF.